One sample yielded the 9 T cell receptor beta chains listed below, sequenced in a study of naive and memory T cell subsets. Four PCR rounds used nested alpha and beta constant region primers plus the SP2 primer. One entry per CDR3 protein, called by TCRdb with MiXCR from the 5' RACE reads. The sample records more than 50,000 distinct CDR3 sequences, 8% being singletons. TCR cDNA received a 3' ligated oligonucleotide that carried a UMI. The receptors were gathered from a female donor in good health.

The rearrangement links TRBV19 to TRBJ2-6; D is unresolved. In germline, CDR1 is LNHDA, CDR2 SQIVND (reference sequence). The CDR3 is made up of 17 amino acids. The V end lost 5 bases, the J end lost 2 bases, and 16 bases lay between the germline ends. The CDR3 loop reads CASSPLSAFTGANVLTF. DNA of the CDR3: TGTGCCAGTAGTCCCTTGTCGGCATTTACTGGGGCCAACGTCCTGACTTTC. The full variable domain, its missing parts supplied by reference TRBV19 and TRBJ2-6, is DGGITQSPKYLFRKEGQNVTLSCEQNLNHDAMYWYRQDPGQGLRLIYYSQIVNDFQKGDIAEGYSVSREKKESFPLTVTSAQKNPTAFYLCASSPLSAFTGANVLTFGAGSRLTVL.

This clonotype turned up a few times. The CDR3 DNA reads as TGCGCCAGCAGCTCGGCCAGTACCTCCTACGAGCAGTACTTC. The encoded protein is CASSSASTSYEQYF. The V and J genes are TRBV5-1 and TRBJ2-7; unclear D gene. Germline V gene data show CDR1 as SGHRS and CDR2 as YFSETQ. V lost 3 bases, J lost 0 bases, and 10 bases lay in between. The CDR3 totals 14 residues. Full variable domain (outside the CDR3, taken from reference TRBV5-1 and TRBJ2-7): KAGVTQTPRYLIKTRGQQVTLSCSPISGHRSVSWYQQTPGQGLQFLFEYFSETQRNKGNFPGRFSGRQFSNSRSEMNVSTLELGDSALYLCASSSASTSYEQYFGPGTRLTVT.

This clonotype has more than one count but fewer than ten. The chain is built from TRBV4-1 and TRBJ2-5; 10 nucleotides align to TRBD2. This CDR3 has 19 amino acids. CDR1 is MGHRA, CDR2 YSYEKL, per germline. V lost 0 bases, J lost 2 bases, and 12 bases stayed unmatched. Here the CDR3 DNA reads TGCGCCAGCAGCCAAGATCTTCGGCTAGCGGGAGTAGGGCAAGAGACCCAGTACTTC. As protein: CASSQDLRLAGVGQETQYF.

The sample holds a few counts of this clonotype. The chain links TRBV5-1 to TRBJ1-2, with 10 bases fitting TRBD1. CDR3 length: 18 amino acids. CDR1 SGHRS and CDR2 YFSETQ come from the germline V gene. V dropped 0 bases and J dropped 3; count of bases not matched to a gene: 11. The CDR3 sequence: CASSLGPGDRGQDYGYTF. DNA of the CDR3: TGCGCCAGCAGCTTGGGACCGGGGGACAGGGGACAGGACTATGGCTACACCTTC. Based on the CDR3 plus reference TRBV5-1 and TRBJ1-2, the full variable domain is KAGVTQTPRYLIKTRGQQVTLSCSPISGHRSVSWYQQTPGQGLQFLFEYFSETQRNKGNFPGRFSGRQFSNSRSEMNVSTLELGDSALYLCASSLGPGDRGQDYGYTFGSGTRLTVV.

This clonotype appeared a few times. The chain couples TRBV29-1 to TRBJ2-7; 7 nucleotides align to TRBD1. Germline V gene data show CDR1 as SQVTM and CDR2 as ANQGSEA. CDR3 length: 14 amino acids. J lost 2 bases, V lost 4 bases, and 8 bases had no gene match. CDR3 nucleotides: TGCAGCGTTGGGGGTTTTCAGGGGGCCTACGAGCAGTACTTC. Translating it yields CSVGGFQGAYEQYF.

This clonotype was observed at least ten times. This chain joins TRBV14 and TRBJ1-2; D remains unclear. The CDR3 contains 16 residues. The V gene lost 1 base and the J gene lost 1 base, with 13 bases spanning the gap. Germline loops: CDR1 SGHDN, CDR2 FVKESK. The DNA of the CDR3 is TGTGCCAGCAGCCAAGGGAAAAACATCAATAACTATGGCTACACCTTC. As protein: CASSQGKNINNYGYTF.

This clonotype was recorded at least ten times. The rearrangement uses TRBV29-1 and TRBJ1-2; 7 bases align to TRBD1. V was pared by 5 bases and J by 7 bases, with 7 bases of the junction left unmatched. CDR1 is SQVTM and CDR2 is ANQGSEA in the germline V gene. The CDR3 has 12 residues. The CDR3 loop reads CSVRDRAGGYTF. CDR3 nucleotide sequence: TGCAGCGTTCGTGACAGGGCTGGTGGCTACACCTTC.

The chain combines TRBV4-1 with TRBJ2-7; D remains ambiguous. The V and J ends lost 2 bases and 1 base respectively, with 9 bases between them. This CDR3 comprises 14 residues. Per germline, CDR1 MGHRA and CDR2 YSYEKL. The CDR3 nucleotides read TGCGCCAGCAGCCAACTGGCAAATTCCTACGAGCAGTACTTC. This sequence encodes CASSQLANSYEQYF.

Ten or more counts support this clonotype. The DNA of the CDR3 is TGCAGCGGCGGTCACAGGGGGCACACAGATACGCAGTATTTT. This codes for CSGGHRGHTDTQYF. This sequence joins TRBV29-1 and TRBJ2-3, with 9 bases that match TRBD1. This CDR3 region has 14 residues. Germline assignment: CDR1 SQVTM and CDR2 ANQGSEA. V lost 7 bases, J lost 2 bases, and 7 bases stayed unmatched.